Below, 28 T cell receptor beta chains from the same sample are listed, as sequenced in a study of response to subunit inactivated influenza vaccine. TCRdb re-called the RT-PCR reads through MiXCR, storing one row per CDR3 protein. This sample has 500,000 to 700,000 distinct CDR3 sequences, with around 21% found just once. Another study also made use of these data, one on T cells expressing NK-cell markers. This second report adds: TCR beta libraries carry UMIs added by 5'RACE template switching.

The sequencing used CD4+ T cells sorted from PBMCs, collected about 11 days after vaccination. Source of these receptors: a man aged 45-65 years who received an inactivated influenza vaccine.

This clonotype was counted ten times or more. The rearrangement uses TRBV29-1 and TRBJ2-2, with 11 bases lining up with TRBD2. V dropped 7 bases and J dropped 3; count of bases not matched to a gene: 7. CDR3 length: 15 amino acids. The germline gives CDR1 SQVTM, CDR2 ANQGSEA. The CDR3 region has the DNA TGCAGCGGAAAACTAGCGGGGGTTGACACCGGGGAGCTGTTTTTT. The encoded protein is CSGKLAGVDTGELFF.

The rearrangement links TRBV6-6 to TRBJ1-3, with D perhaps matching TRBD1 (5 bases). Germline CDR1 MNHNY, CDR2 SVGAGI (reference sequence). The germline V and J ends were trimmed by 6 bases and 2 bases, with 8 bases remaining between them. There are 13 residues in the CDR3. This CDR3 reads CASSETAGNTIYF. In DNA form, the CDR3 reads TGTGCCAGCAGCGAGACAGCTGGAAACACCATATATTTT.

This clonotype was counted between two and nine times. CDR3 protein: CSAATGGSYNSPLHF. The CDR3 DNA is TGCAGTGCTGCGACAGGGGGCTCCTATAATTCACCCCTCCACTTT. The gene calls are TRBV20-1 and TRBJ1-6; 9 bases map to TRBD1. Germline assignment: CDR1 DFQATT and CDR2 SNEGSKA (reference sequence). The CDR3 has 15 amino acids. Trimming at V came to 5 bases and at J to 0 bases, leaving 2 bases not matched to a gene.

The V call is TRBV20-1, the J call TRBJ2-7; 8 bases fit TRBD1. Germline trimming cut 1 base from V and 0 bases from J; bases unmatched to any gene: 2. The CDR3 spans 14 residues. Germline assignment: CDR1 DFQATT and CDR2 SNEGSKA (reference sequence). CDR3 DNA: TGCAGTGCTAGAGCAGGGGGCAGCTCCTACGAGCAGTACTTC. As protein: CSARAGGSSYEQYF.

The V call is TRBV6-1, the J call TRBJ2-7; unclear D gene. CDR1 MNHNS and CDR2 SASEGT come from the germline V gene. The V end was cut by 6 bases, the J end by 2 bases, with 17 bases between. The CDR3 length is 15 residues. The CDR3 reads CASRTRTNLAYEQYF. CDR3 nucleotide sequence: TGTGCCAGCAGGACACGGACGAACCTAGCCTACGAGCAGTACTTC.

V gene TRBV7-9 combines with J gene TRBJ2-3; 15 nucleotides line up with TRBD2. The CDR3 spans 17 residues. In germline, CDR1 is SEHNR, CDR2 FQNEAQ (reference sequence). Germline trimming cut 5 bases from V and 2 bases from J; bases unmatched to any gene: 5. The CDR3 DNA reads TGTGCCAGCAGCCCTTGGACTAGCGGGGGGGCCACAGATACGCAGTATTTT. Translated, it gives CASSPWTSGGATDTQYF. Full variable domain (remainder filled in from reference TRBV7-9 and TRBJ2-3): DTGVSQNPRHKITKRGQNVTFRCDPISEHNRLYWYRQTLGQGPEFLTYFQNEAQLEKSRLLSDRFSAERPKGSFSTLEIQRTEQGDSAMYLCASSPWTSGGATDTQYFGPGTRLTVL.

This clonotype was found a few times. CDR3 sequence (DNA): TGCGCCAGCAGCTCTTTAGCGGGGGGGATCCAAGAGACCCAGTACTTC. Translation gives CASSSLAGGIQETQYF. V and J are TRBV5-1 and TRBJ2-5, with 11 bases fitting TRBD2. This CDR3 region has 16 residues. Trimming removed 3 bases from V and 1 base from J; junction bases left unmatched: 5. Per germline, CDR1 SGHRS and CDR2 YFSETQ.

This clonotype was found a few times. The V gene is TRBV9, the J gene TRBJ2-1; 13 bases match TRBD2. The J segment lost 6 bases and the V segment lost 4 bases, leaving 10 bases of the junction unmatched. The CDR3 length is 17 residues. Looked up from germline, CDR1 is SGDLS and CDR2 is YYNGEE. This chain's CDR3 is CASSPGLAGDFANEQFF. The CDR3 coding sequence is TGTGCCAGCAGCCCTGGACTAGCGGGAGACTTCGCCAATGAGCAGTTCTTC.

J is TRBJ1-1 and V is TRBV5-5; the D gene is possibly TRBD1 (5 bases). V lost 5 bases, J lost 3 bases, and 8 bases lay in between. The CDR3 consists of 12 residues. Germline CDR1 SGHKS, CDR2 YYEKEE (reference sequence). In DNA form, the CDR3 reads TGTGCCAGCAGATGGGGGGACACTGAAGCTTTCTTT. Translated: CASRWGDTEAFF.

The chain combines TRBV5-1 with TRBJ2-2, with 8 bases lining up with TRBD2. This CDR3 spans 15 amino acids. Germline V gene lookup returns CDR1 SGHRS and CDR2 YFSETQ. The ends lost 5 bases at V and 5 bases at J; junction bases unmatched: 8. This CDR3 is CASRRGGPRTGELFF. Written as DNA, the CDR3 is TGCGCCAGCAGACGGGGGGGGCCGAGAACCGGGGAGCTGTTTTTT.

This sequence joins TRBV19 and TRBJ2-4; D may match TRBD1 or TRBD2 (5 bases each). Germline V CDR1 and CDR2: LNHDA, SQIVND (reference sequence). The CDR3 is 17 amino acids. V dropped 3 bases and J dropped 1 base, with 16 bases sitting between them. CDR3 amino acids: CASSIWGKVTAKNIQYF. DNA of the CDR3: TGTGCCAGTAGTATTTGGGGGAAGGTGACGGCCAAAAACATTCAGTACTTC.

The chain joins TRBV11-2 to TRBJ2-5; no reliable D call. The CDR3 contains 12 residues. Germline-derived CDR1 and CDR2 are SGHAT and FQNNGV. The V and J ends lost 5 bases and 1 base respectively, with 5 bases between them. CDR3 protein: CASSRSQETQYF. CDR3 nucleotide sequence: TGTGCCAGCAGCCGTAGCCAAGAGACCCAGTACTTC.

With regard to this clonotype: The junction departs from germline at one end; a sequencing error may be responsible. This chain connects TRBV13 to TRBJ2-5, with a tentative D call TRBD1 (6 bases). This CDR3 has 16 residues. Germline CDR1 and CDR2: PRHDT and FYEKMQ (reference sequence). This CDR3 is CATSKGSTGKQETQYF. CDR3 coding DNA: TGTGCCACCAGCAAAGGATCGACAGGAAAACAAGAGACCCAGTACTTC.

This rearrangement joins TRBV11-2 to TRBJ2-5, with TRBD1 matching 9 bases. This CDR3 has 14 residues. J was trimmed by 5 bases and V by 6 bases; bases with no gene match: 7. The germline CDR1 and CDR2 sequences are SGHAT and FQNNGV. CDR3 protein: CASRKQGAGETQYF. The CDR3 DNA sequence: TGTGCCAGCAGAAAACAGGGGGCGGGGGAGACCCAGTACTTC.

The chain employs TRBV15 and TRBJ1-2; D remains ambiguous. The germline gives CDR1 LNHNV, CDR2 YYDKDF (reference sequence). Trimming left V 5 bases short and J 4 bases short, with 11 bases between. The length of the CDR3 is 13 residues. This CDR3 is CATSPGSAYGYTF. CDR3 nucleotide sequence: TGTGCCACCAGCCCCGGGAGTGCCTATGGCTACACCTTC.

The chain combines TRBV5-1 with TRBJ1-4; TRBD1 is a possible D gene (5 bases). This CDR3 contains 15 residues. The V gene's germline CDR1 is SGHRS and CDR2 YFSETQ. V lost 4 bases and J 4 bases, leaving 14 bases between the germline ends. The CDR3 loop reads CASSPGPGSNEKLFF. Here the CDR3 DNA reads TGCGCCAGCAGCCCGGGGCCAGGGAGTAATGAAAAACTGTTTTTT.

This clonotype was found a few times. The chain recombines TRBV25-1 with TRBJ2-5; 8 bases fit TRBD1. The V segment lost 3 bases and the J segment 4 bases; nucleotides outside the gene matches: 7. This CDR3 is 15 amino acids long. Germline V gene sequence: CDR1 MGHDK, CDR2 SYGVNS. The DNA of the CDR3 is TGTGCCAGCAGTGACTACAGGGGGATAAGAGAGACCCAGTACTTC. It is translated as CASSDYRGIRETQYF.

This clonotype was seen a few times. The rearrangement links TRBV5-5 to TRBJ1-3; D gene ambiguous. The CDR3 contains 13 residues. V gave up 4 bases and J gave up 1 base, with 6 bases separating them. The germline V gene encodes CDR1 SGHKS and CDR2 YYEKEE (reference sequence). The CDR3 DNA follows: TGTGCCAGCAGCCTACGGTCTGGAAACACCATATATTTT. Its protein product is CASSLRSGNTIYF.

V and J are TRBV12-3 or TRBV12-4 and TRBJ1-5; D remains unclear. The CDR3 loop spans 13 amino acids. The germline V and J ends were trimmed by 1 base and 7 bases, with 8 bases remaining between them. DNA for the CDR3: TGTGCCAGCAGTTTAGGGACCCGCCAGCCCCAGCATTTT. Translated, it gives CASSLGTRQPQHF.

The chain is built from TRBV20-1 and TRBJ2-1, with D unresolved. V lost 3 bases, J lost 8 bases, and 11 bases lay in between. From germline, CDR1 is DFQATT and CDR2 SNEGSKA (reference sequence). The CDR3 loop spans 12 amino acids. This CDR3 is CSASLQHHEQFF. The CDR3 nucleotides are TGCAGTGCTAGTTTACAGCACCATGAGCAGTTCTTC.

Only a few counts were recorded for this clonotype. The chain employs TRBV12-3 or TRBV12-4 and TRBJ1-5, with TRBD1 matching 9 bases. The V and J ends lost 1 base and 4 bases, in that order; junction bases with no gene match: 5. There are 16 residues in the CDR3. CDR3 coding DNA: TGTGCCAGCAGTTTAGACCCGACAGGGGGAAATCAGCCCCAGCATTTT. This encodes CASSLDPTGGNQPQHF.

This clonotype has more than one count but fewer than ten. This chain joins TRBV5-1 and TRBJ2-5, with a possible D match to TRBD2 (6 bases). The CDR3 sequence is 14 residues long. V was cut by 4 bases and J by 5 bases, with 15 bases left in between. Germline V gene lookup returns CDR1 SGHRS and CDR2 YFSETQ. The CDR3: CASSGTSSMETQYF. CDR3 DNA sequence: TGCGCCAGCAGCGGTACTAGCTCCATGGAGACCCAGTACTTC.

In regard to this clonotype: A much larger clone lies a single base off, so this may be a read error. The V and J genes are TRBV12-3 or TRBV12-4 and TRBJ2-5; possibly TRBD2 for D (6 bases). The V gene lost 5 bases and the J gene lost 4 bases, with 14 bases spanning the gap. The CDR3 spans 14 residues. CDR3 DNA sequence: TGTGCCAGCAGTAAGGGACTGGGAGGAGAGACCCAGTACTTC. Protein sequence: CASSKGLGGETQYF.

Ten or more counts support this clonotype. This rearrangement joins TRBV4-3 to TRBJ2-2; D is perhaps TRBD1 or TRBD2 (5 bases each). Per germline, CDR1 LGHNA and CDR2 YSLEER. V was shortened by 0 bases and J by 0 bases, with 11 bases between the two germline ends. This CDR3 comprises 17 residues. The CDR3 reads CASSQDLRGPNTGELFF. The CDR3, as DNA: TGCGCCAGCAGCCAAGACCTCCGGGGCCCGAACACCGGGGAGCTGTTTTTT.

In its sample, this clonotype was seen many times. V gene TRBV7-2 combines with J gene TRBJ2-5, with 10 bases lining up with TRBD2. The V segment lost 1 base and the J segment 4 bases; nucleotides outside the gene matches: 9. The germline gives CDR1 SGHTA, CDR2 FQGNSA. The CDR3 contains 17 residues. CDR3 sequence (DNA): TGTGCCAGCAGCTTAGGATTCAGCGGGAGGGAGAGAGAGACCCAGTACTTC. Protein product: CASSLGFSGRERETQYF.

This clonotype was detected only a few times. The chain joins TRBV5-1 to TRBJ2-2; TRBD1 might be the D (6 bases). The CDR3 is made up of 16 amino acids. CDR1 is SGHRS and CDR2 is YFSETQ in the germline V gene. The germline V and J ends were trimmed by 1 base and 0 bases, with 10 bases remaining between them. DNA of the CDR3: TGCGCCAGCAGCTTGCGCAGGGGTGCGAACACCGGGGAGCTGTTTTTT. Translated: CASSLRRGANTGELFF.

The rearrangement joins TRBV5-1 to TRBJ2-5, with TRBD2 matching 9 bases. Per germline, CDR1 SGHRS and CDR2 YFSETQ. CDR3 length: 14 amino acids. Unmatched junction bases numbered 3, after V lost 5 bases and J lost 1 base. The CDR3 region has the DNA TGCGCCAGCAGACTAGCGGGCGCCCAAGAGACCCAGTACTTC. Translated, it gives CASRLAGAQETQYF.

J is TRBJ2-5 and V is TRBV6-2 or TRBV6-3; TRBD1 matches 7 bases. V shed 2 bases, J shed 4 bases, and the junction held 13 bases outside the gene matches. The CDR3 extends over 17 amino acids. CDR1 is MNHEY, CDR2 SVGEGT, per germline. The CDR3 sequence is CASSYTRQGPRRETQYF. The CDR3, as DNA: TGTGCCAGCAGTTACACTAGACAGGGCCCTCGGCGAGAGACCCAGTACTTC.